This T cell receptor beta chain stems from a study of blood T cell repertoires in COVID-19. Produced via immunoSEQ multiplex PCR; TCRdb's table is partial and in-frame only. The data contain 150,000 or so clones, approximately 84% of them singletons. Germline CDR1 and CDR2: SGHTA and FQGNSA. V gave up 3 bases and J gave up 2 bases; unmatched junction bases: 8. CDR3 length equals 16 residues. The material sequenced was PBMCs or T cells enriched from blood (not recorded which). The chain is built from TRBV7-2 and TRBJ2-3, with TRBD2 matching over 7 bases. This sequence was found in a man in his fifties who had recovered from COVID-19. The CDR3 here is CASSFKAGEATDTQYF. CDR3 coding DNA: TGTGCCAGCAGCTTCAAGGCGGGGGAGGCCACAGATACGCAGTATTTT.